This T cell receptor beta chain was recovered during a study of beta chain features in type 1 diabetes. The investigators reverse transcribed all of the isolated RNA, so they sequenced expressed TCRB transcripts. Assay: immunoSEQ multiplex PCR; the TCRdb copy retains only in-frame clones and omits some. The sample gives approximately 360,000 clones, around 12% of which show up once; around 0.0099% is in the top ten. This CDR3 is built from 13 residues. The V end lost 4 bases, the J end lost 2 bases, and 8 bases lay between the germline ends. Germline V gene data show CDR1 as ENHRY and CDR2 as SYGVKD. Overall study findings and caveats: A pattern of fewer insertions and more deletions at VDJ junctions was seen in type 1 diabetes patients. When cDNA is sequenced, cells with high TCR expression could be over-represented. Moderate but significant shortening of TCRB CDR3s was recorded in all four CD4+ subsets from Type 1 diabetes patients.

Cells sorted by CD45RO/CCR7/CD25/CD127/CD95/CD27 comprised CD4+ naive, central memory, regulatory and stem cell-like memory cells. Populations obtained by sorting all exceeded 95% purity. Comment on this clone: Its matching antigen is unknown.

Material: naive CD4+ T cells from blood. This receptor was taken from a young woman with type 1 diabetes. The chain uses TRBV10-3 and TRBJ1-2; D is unclear. The CDR3 DNA reads TGTGCCATCAGTGGAGGCAGCAACTATGGCTACACCTTC. This translates into CAISGGSNYGYTF.